Listed here are 2 T cell receptor beta chains from one sample, sequenced in a study of OX40 agonist ivuxolimab in advanced cancers. Libraries were prepared by immunoSEQ multiplex PCR; TCRdb keeps only in-frame clonotypes and omits some of them. The sample has roughly 53,000 clones; around 85% are singletons. The input for sequencing was CD4+ or CD8+ T cells sorted from blood, taken in a trial of the OX40 agonist ivuxolimab. Receptors originate from an adult with an advanced solid tumor such as melanoma, head and neck, liver or kidney cancer.

This chain uses TRBV19 with TRBJ1-2; TRBD1 is a possible D gene (5 bases). Trimming took 2 bases from V and 8 from J, leaving 21 bases between them. The CDR3 covers 16 residues. The germline V gene encodes CDR1 LNHDA and CDR2 SQIVND (reference sequence). CDR3 DNA sequence: TGTGCCAGTAGTATAATGGGGTCCGGGGACCGAGCGGGCTACACCTTC. Encoded protein: CASSIMGSGDRAGYTF.

The chain is built from TRBV18 and TRBJ1-2; D remains unclear. The ends were cut back, 6 bases at V and 2 bases at J, with 13 bases in the middle. Germline-derived CDR1 and CDR2 are KGHSH and LQKENI. CDR3 length equals 14 residues. This chain's CDR3 is CASSVEQSNYGYTF. The CDR3 DNA sequence: TGTGCCAGCTCCGTCGAACAGTCGAACTATGGCTACACCTTC.